The 17 T cell receptor beta chains in this list originate from one sample, sequenced in a study of OX40 agonist ivuxolimab in advanced cancers. TCRdb keeps only in-frame clones here, not all; method: immunoSEQ multiplex PCR. Among around 89,000 clones, roughly 93% were seen once, and the ten largest hold around 0.71%. The specimen was CD4+ or CD8+ T cells sorted from blood, collected in a trial of the OX40 agonist ivuxolimab. These receptors were collected from an adult with an advanced solid tumor such as melanoma, head and neck, liver or kidney cancer.

This chain connects TRBV19 to TRBJ1-1, with D hard to call. The CDR3 length is 14 residues. Trimming pared 3 bases from V and 1 base from J, leaving 9 bases between. CDR1 and CDR2 from the germline V gene are LNHDA and SQIVND (reference sequence). CDR3 region: CASSIGSANTEAFF. The CDR3 nucleotides are TGTGCCAGTAGTATCGGGAGCGCGAACACTGAAGCTTTCTTT.

This rearrangement joins TRBV28 to TRBJ2-6; TRBD1 aligns across 8 bases. Germline V CDR1 and CDR2: MDHEN, SYDVKM. This CDR3 has 14 residues. Germline trimming cut 11 bases from V and 0 bases from J; bases unmatched to any gene: 3. CDR3 nucleotide sequence: TGTGCCTCAGGGGGCGGCTCTGGGGCCAACGTCCTGACTTTC. Translating gives CASGGGSGANVLTF.

The rearrangement uses TRBV5-5 and TRBJ1-4; 10 bases map to TRBD1. J was trimmed by 0 bases and V by 0 bases; bases with no gene match: 5. The germline CDR1 and CDR2 sequences are SGHKS and YYEKEE (reference sequence). The CDR3 contains 18 residues. The CDR3 region has the DNA TGTGCCAGCAGCTTGGCCCCGACAGGGGGCACAACTAATGAAAAACTGTTTTTT. Its translation: CASSLAPTGGTTNEKLFF.

The genes are TRBV7-6 and TRBJ2-7, with 10 bases fitting TRBD1. The germline V gene encodes CDR1 SGHVS and CDR2 FNYEAQ. The CDR3 is 16 amino acids. Germline trimming cut 5 bases from V and 9 bases from J; bases unmatched to any gene: 16. The CDR3 DNA is TGTGCCAGCAGCGCCTTGACAGGGGGCAACATACGAGGGCAGTACTTC. Amino acids: CASSALTGGNIRGQYF.

This clone was seen just once. The rearrangement links TRBV28 to TRBJ2-3, with 7 bases aligning to TRBD1. Germline V gives CDR1 MDHEN, CDR2 SYDVKM. The CDR3 covers 15 residues. The junction had 4 bases not matched to a gene; V was cut back by 4 bases and J by 0 bases. The CDR3 bases are TGTGCCAGCAGTTATCTGACAGGGAGCACAGATACGCAGTATTTT. This encodes CASSYLTGSTDTQYF. The whole variable domain, remainder taken from reference TRBV28 and TRBJ2-3, is DVKVTQSSRYLVKRTGEKVFLECVQDMDHENMFWYRQDPGLGLRLIYFSYDVKMKEKGDIPEGYSVSREKKERFSLILESASTNQTSMYLCASSYLTGSTDTQYFGPGTRLTVL.

The CDR3 DNA sequence: TGCAGCCACCGGGACAGCCAGTACAATGAGCAGTTCTTC. Amino acid sequence: CSHRDSQYNEQFF. This chain connects TRBV29-1 to TRBJ2-1, with 7 bases lining up with TRBD1. Trimming cost V 8 bases and J 4 bases; bases outside gene matches: 8. The germline CDR1 and CDR2 sequences are SQVTM and ANQGSEA. The length of the CDR3 is 13 residues.

The chain is built from TRBV27 and TRBJ2-7; D is ambiguous. The CDR3 contains 14 residues. From germline, CDR1 is MNHEY and CDR2 SMNVEV (reference sequence). The V gene lost 4 bases and the J gene lost 0 bases, with 10 bases spanning the gap. This CDR3 reads CASSSPLSSYEQYF. The CDR3, as DNA: TGTGCCAGCAGTTCACCTTTGAGCTCCTACGAGCAGTACTTC.

The DNA for the CDR3 is TGTGCCAGCAGCCAAATACAGGGGGCGGGCCAAGAGACCCAGTACTTC. The encoded protein is CASSQIQGAGQETQYF. The rearrangement links TRBV5-5 to TRBJ2-5, with TRBD1 matching over 9 bases. The germline V gene encodes CDR1 SGHKS and CDR2 YYEKEE (reference sequence). Trimming took 4 bases from V and 1 from J; bases not matched to a gene: 8. This CDR3 spans 16 amino acids.

This clone is a singleton in its sample. The chain recombines TRBV14 with TRBJ2-1, with 12 nucleotides matching TRBD2. The germline CDR1 and CDR2 sequences are SGHDN and FVKESK. The CDR3 totals 19 residues. With 0 bases clipped from V and 0 bases from J, the junction kept 6 bases outside the gene matches. CDR3 bases: TGTGCCAGCAGCCAAGAAATCCTAGCGGGAGGGAGCTCCTACAATGAGCAGTTCTTC. Protein: CASSQEILAGGSSYNEQFF.

This chain joins TRBV18 and TRBJ2-2; D is possibly TRBD1 (6 bases). The CDR3 consists of 13 residues. Germline V gene data show CDR1 as KGHSH and CDR2 as LQKENI. V lost 6 bases and J 4 bases, leaving 9 bases between the germline ends. In nucleotides, the CDR3 is TGTGCCAGCTCGCAGGGGTCCACCGGGGAGCTGTTTTTT. Protein: CASSQGSTGELFF.

With regard to this clone: Other DNA sequences in this specimen translate into the identical CDR3. The V gene is TRBV7-2, the J gene TRBJ2-1, with a weak D call TRBD2 (6 bases). This CDR3 is built from 15 residues. Germline V gene data show CDR1 as SGHTA and CDR2 as FQGNSA. V gave up 0 bases and J gave up 4 bases, with 10 bases separating them. The CDR3 sequence is CASSLAGLIYNEQFF. The DNA of the CDR3 is TGTGCCAGCAGCTTAGCGGGACTGATATACAATGAGCAGTTCTTC.

CDR3 bases: TGTGCCAGCAGTGACGGAATATATGAAAAACTGTTTTTT. This encodes CASSDGIYEKLFF. The V gene is TRBV6-1, the J gene TRBJ1-4; no reliable D call. Trimming took 3 bases from V and 6 from J, leaving 8 bases between them. The germline V gene encodes CDR1 MNHNS and CDR2 SASEGT. The CDR3 length is 13 residues.

The rearrangement joins TRBV19 to TRBJ2-7, with 9 bases identical to TRBD2. V lost 6 bases and J lost 3; bases outside the gene matches: 9. Germline-derived CDR1 and CDR2 are LNHDA and SQIVND (reference sequence). The CDR3 is 15 residues long. In DNA, the CDR3 is TGTGCCAGTAGCTCAACTACTAGCGGGCACTACGAGCAGTACTTC. Its protein product is CASSSTTSGHYEQYF.

The J gene is TRBJ2-3, the V gene TRBV19, with TRBD1 identical over 9 bases. Trimming cost V 5 bases and J 3 bases; bases outside gene matches: 6. This CDR3 has 15 amino acids. Germline V lookup: CDR1 LNHDA, CDR2 SQIVND (reference sequence). CDR3: CASSETGGRTDTQYF. The CDR3 bases are TGTGCCAGTAGTGAGACAGGGGGGAGAACAGATACGCAGTATTTT.

This clone showed up just once. The chain has TRBV10-3 and TRBJ1-5; 7 bases agree with TRBD1. Germline V gives CDR1 ENHRY, CDR2 SYGVKD. V was pared by 10 bases and J by 3 bases, with 9 bases of the junction left unmatched. The CDR3 totals 14 residues. CDR3 sequence reads: CATTGVRDNQPQHF. The CDR3 DNA reads as TGTGCCACCACAGGGGTTAGGGACAATCAGCCCCAGCATTTT.

This sequence joins TRBV10-2 and TRBJ2-2, with 7 bases that match TRBD2. With 7 bases clipped from V and 0 bases from J, the junction kept 5 bases outside the gene matches. Germline lookup yields CDR1 WSHSY and CDR2 SAAADI. The CDR3 is made up of 15 amino acids. In DNA form, the CDR3 reads TGCGCCAGCAACATCCGGGAGGCGAACACCGGGGAGCTGTTTTTT. This codes for CASNIREANTGELFF.

The chain recombines TRBV30 with TRBJ2-7, with D tentatively TRBD1 (5 bases). Trimming removed 2 bases from V and 0 bases from J, with 11 bases in between. Germline CDR1 is GTSNPN and CDR2 is SVGIG (reference sequence). The CDR3 is 14 amino acids. CDR3 coding DNA: TGTGCCTGGAGTAGGCAGGGCCCCTCCTACGAGCAGTACTTC. Translating gives CAWSRQGPSYEQYF.